This T cell receptor (beta chain) came from a study of low-dose radiotherapy and immunotherapy resistance in tumors. As for the study in general: Patients of Cohort 1 had 0.5 Gy fractions every 2 weeks, which summed to 6.5 Gy.

Time point noted: before trial treatment. Nivolumab, ipilimumab, aspirin, low-dose cyclophosphamide and low-dose radiotherapy were all administered to the donors. V was shortened by 4 bases and J by 0 bases, with 20 bases between the two germline ends. Germline lookup yields CDR1 SGHNT and CDR2 YYREEE (reference sequence). The CDR3 is made up of 18 amino acids. With TRAV- and TRBV-specific primers, first-strand cDNA was made, covering the alpha and beta chains. PCR amplification of the TCRs was performed with Phusion for 20 PCR cycles, and it relied on a constant-region primer together with a V-primer adapter. Each CDR3 protein is one row after TCRdb ran MiXCR on the reads. The table lists 60,000 to 90,000 distinct CDR3 sequences, around 30% of them singletons, with roughly 10% in the top ten.

This material consisted of PBMCs, taken before treatment. V gene TRBV5-4 combines with J gene TRBJ1-5, with a possible D match to TRBD1 (5 bases). This clonotype was sampled from a female donor with ovarian cancer. CDR3 sequence: CASSPTGATSDSNQPQHF. In DNA form, the CDR3 reads TGTGCCAGCAGCCCAACCGGGGCCACTTCCGATAGCAATCAGCCCCAGCATTTT.